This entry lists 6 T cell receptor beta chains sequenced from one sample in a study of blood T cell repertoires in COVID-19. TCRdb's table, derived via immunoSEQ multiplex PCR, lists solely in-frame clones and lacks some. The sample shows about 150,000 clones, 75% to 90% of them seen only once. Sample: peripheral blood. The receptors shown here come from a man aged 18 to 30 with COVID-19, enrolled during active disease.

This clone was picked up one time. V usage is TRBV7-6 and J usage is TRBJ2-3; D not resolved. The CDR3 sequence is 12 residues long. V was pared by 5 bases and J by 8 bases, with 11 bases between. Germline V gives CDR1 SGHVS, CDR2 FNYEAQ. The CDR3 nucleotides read TGTGCCAGCAGCAACAACGGGTTTACGCAGTATTTT. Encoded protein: CASSNNGFTQYF.

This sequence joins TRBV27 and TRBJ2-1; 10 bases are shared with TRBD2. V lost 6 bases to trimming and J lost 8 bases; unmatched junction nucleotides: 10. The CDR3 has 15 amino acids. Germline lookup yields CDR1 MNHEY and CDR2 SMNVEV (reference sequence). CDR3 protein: CASSLISGRAYEQFF. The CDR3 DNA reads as TGTGCCAGCAGCTTAATAAGCGGGAGGGCCTATGAGCAGTTCTTC.

The CDR3 loop is CASSPTASGSYNEQFF. CDR3 in DNA: TGTGCCAGTAGTCCCACCGCTAGCGGCTCCTACAATGAGCAGTTCTTC. The chain carries TRBV19 and TRBJ2-1; 7 nucleotides line up with TRBD2. CDR1 is LNHDA, CDR2 SQIVND, per germline (reference sequence). V lost 5 bases, J lost 0 bases, and 7 bases stayed unmatched. CDR3 length equals 16 residues. Full variable domain (remainder filled in from reference TRBV19 and TRBJ2-1): DGGITQSPKYLFRKEGQNVTLSCEQNLNHDAMYWYRQDPGQGLRLIYYSQIVNDFQKGDIAEGYSVSREKKESFPLTVTSAQKNPTAFYLCASSPTASGSYNEQFFGPGTRLTVL.

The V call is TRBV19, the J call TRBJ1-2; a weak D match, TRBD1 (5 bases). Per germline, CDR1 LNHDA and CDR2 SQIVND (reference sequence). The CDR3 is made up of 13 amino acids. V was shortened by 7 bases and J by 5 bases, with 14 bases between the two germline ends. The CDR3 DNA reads TGTGCCAGTACCAAGGGGTCCGAGTATGGCTACACCTTC. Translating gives CASTKGSEYGYTF.

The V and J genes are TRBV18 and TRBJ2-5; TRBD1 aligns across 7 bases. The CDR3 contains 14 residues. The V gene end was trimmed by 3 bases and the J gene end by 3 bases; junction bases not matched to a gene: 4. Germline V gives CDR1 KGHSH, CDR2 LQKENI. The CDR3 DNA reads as TGTGCCAGCTCACCTCGACAGGGTAAAGAGACCCAGTACTTC. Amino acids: CASSPRQGKETQYF.

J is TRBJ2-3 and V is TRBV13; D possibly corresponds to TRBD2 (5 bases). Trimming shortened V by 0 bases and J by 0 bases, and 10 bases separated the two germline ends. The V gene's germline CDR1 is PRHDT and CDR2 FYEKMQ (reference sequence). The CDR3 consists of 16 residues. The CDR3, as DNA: TGTGCCAGCAGCTTAGGAGCGGTCCCTAGCACAGATACGCAGTATTTT. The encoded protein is CASSLGAVPSTDTQYF.